This T cell receptor (beta chain) stems from a study of cytomegalovirus exposure and HLA in healthy donors. About the study: Earlier sequencing of around 190 million T cells yielded about 120 million unique TCR beta sequences. Among a few hundred genotyped donors, 65% to 90% fell in the Caucasian-associated ancestry cluster. Study conclusions and caveats: Researchers reported that a few CMV-associated chains were confirmed in vitro as CMV antigen-specific.

Trimming left V 2 bases short and J 1 base short, with 8 bases between. Germline lookup yields CDR1 LNHDA and CDR2 SQIVND (reference sequence). This CDR3 has 14 residues. Vbeta (60) and Jbeta (13) primers were used in the PCR. Original handling: Later work found 65 million to 90 million unique TCR beta chains, with around 10 million shared. TCRdb keeps only in-frame clones here, not all; method: immunoSEQ multiplex PCR. V and J calls and clone size are copied from that table; D and trimming were computed from the DNA. The sample includes 200,000 to 250,000 clones, 70% to 85% of them seen just once. Details on this clone: The antigen remains undetermined.

The rearrangement joins TRBV19 to TRBJ1-2; D not resolved. Sequencing input: PBMCs. The receptor's source is an older woman in good health and CMV-seropositive. CDR3 bases: TGTGCCAGTAGTATATCCTACAGTAACTATGGCTACACCTTC. Amino acid sequence: CASSISYSNYGYTF.